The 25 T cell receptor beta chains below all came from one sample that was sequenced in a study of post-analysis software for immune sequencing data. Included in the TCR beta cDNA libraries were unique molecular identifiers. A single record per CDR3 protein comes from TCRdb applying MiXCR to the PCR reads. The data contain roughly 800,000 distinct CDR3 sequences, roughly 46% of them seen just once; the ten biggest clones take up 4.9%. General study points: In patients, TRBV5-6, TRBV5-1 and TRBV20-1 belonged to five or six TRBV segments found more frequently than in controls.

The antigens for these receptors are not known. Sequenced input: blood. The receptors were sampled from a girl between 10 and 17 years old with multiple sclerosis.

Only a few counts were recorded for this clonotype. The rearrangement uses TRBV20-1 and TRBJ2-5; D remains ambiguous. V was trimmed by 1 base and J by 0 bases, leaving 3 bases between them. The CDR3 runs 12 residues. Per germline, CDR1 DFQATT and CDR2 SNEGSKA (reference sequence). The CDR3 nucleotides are TGCAGTGCTAGAGGCCACCAAGAGACCCAGTACTTC. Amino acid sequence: CSARGHQETQYF.

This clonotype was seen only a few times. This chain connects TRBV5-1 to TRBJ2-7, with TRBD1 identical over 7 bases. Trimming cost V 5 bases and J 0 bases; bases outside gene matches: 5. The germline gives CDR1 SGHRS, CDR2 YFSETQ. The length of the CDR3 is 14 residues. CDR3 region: CASSFTGASYEQYF. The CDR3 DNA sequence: TGCGCCAGCAGTTTCACAGGGGCCTCCTACGAGCAGTACTTC.

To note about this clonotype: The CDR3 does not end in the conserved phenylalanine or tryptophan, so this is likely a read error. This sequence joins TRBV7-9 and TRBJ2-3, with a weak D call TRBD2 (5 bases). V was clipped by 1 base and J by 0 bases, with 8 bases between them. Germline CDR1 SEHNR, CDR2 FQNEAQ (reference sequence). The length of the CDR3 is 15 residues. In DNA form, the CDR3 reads TGTGCCAGCAGCTTAGTGAGCGGAAGCACAGATACGCAGTATGTT. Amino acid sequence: CASSLVSGSTDTQYV.

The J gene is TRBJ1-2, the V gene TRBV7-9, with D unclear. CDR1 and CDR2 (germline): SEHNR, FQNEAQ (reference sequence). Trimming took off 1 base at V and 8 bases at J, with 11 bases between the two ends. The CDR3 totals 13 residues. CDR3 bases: TGTGCCAGCAGCTTAGGCGGGTTGTTCGGCTACACCTTC. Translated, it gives CASSLGGLFGYTF.

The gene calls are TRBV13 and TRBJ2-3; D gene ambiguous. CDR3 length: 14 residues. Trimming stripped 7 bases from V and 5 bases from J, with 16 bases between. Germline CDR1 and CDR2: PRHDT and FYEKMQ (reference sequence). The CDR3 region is CASTFSPKGDTQYF. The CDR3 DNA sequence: TGTGCCAGCACCTTCTCCCCTAAGGGAGATACGCAGTATTTT. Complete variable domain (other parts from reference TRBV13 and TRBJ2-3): AAGVIQSPRHLIKEKRETATLKCYPIPRHDTVYWYQQGPGQDPQFLISFYEKMQSDKGSIPDRFSAQQFSDYHSELNMSSLELGDSALYFCASTFSPKGDTQYFGPGTRLTVL.

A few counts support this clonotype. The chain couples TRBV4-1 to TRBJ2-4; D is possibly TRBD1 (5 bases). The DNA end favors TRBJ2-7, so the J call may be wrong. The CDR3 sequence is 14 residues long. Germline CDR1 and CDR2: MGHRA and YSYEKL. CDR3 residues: CASSQETGPYEQYF. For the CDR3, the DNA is TGCGCCAGCAGCCAAGAAACAGGTCCCTACGAGCAGTACTTC.

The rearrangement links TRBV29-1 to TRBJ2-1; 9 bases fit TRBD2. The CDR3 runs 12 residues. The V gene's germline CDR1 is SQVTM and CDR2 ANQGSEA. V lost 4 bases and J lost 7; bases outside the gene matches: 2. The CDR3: CSVGGLANEQFF. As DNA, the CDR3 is TGCAGCGTTGGGGGACTAGCTAATGAGCAGTTCTTC.

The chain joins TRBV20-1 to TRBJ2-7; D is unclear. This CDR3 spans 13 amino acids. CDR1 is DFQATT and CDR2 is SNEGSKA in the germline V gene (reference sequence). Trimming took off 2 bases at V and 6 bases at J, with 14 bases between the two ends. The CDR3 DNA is TGCAGTGCTAGAATCCCCACCGTCCGCGAGCAGTACTTC. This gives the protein CSARIPTVREQYF.

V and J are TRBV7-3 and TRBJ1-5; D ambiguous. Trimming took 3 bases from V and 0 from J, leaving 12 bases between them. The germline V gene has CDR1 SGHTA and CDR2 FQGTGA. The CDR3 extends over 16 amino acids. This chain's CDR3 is CASSLNGRVSNQPQHF. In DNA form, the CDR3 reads TGTGCCAGCAGCTTGAATGGGCGGGTTAGCAATCAGCCCCAGCATTTT. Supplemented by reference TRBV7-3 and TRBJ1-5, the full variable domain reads GAGVSQTPSNKVTEKGKYVELRCDPISGHTALYWYRQSLGQGPEFLIYFQGTGAADDSGLPNDRFFAVRPEGSVSTLKIQRTERGDSAVYLCASSLNGRVSNQPQHFGDGTRLSIL.

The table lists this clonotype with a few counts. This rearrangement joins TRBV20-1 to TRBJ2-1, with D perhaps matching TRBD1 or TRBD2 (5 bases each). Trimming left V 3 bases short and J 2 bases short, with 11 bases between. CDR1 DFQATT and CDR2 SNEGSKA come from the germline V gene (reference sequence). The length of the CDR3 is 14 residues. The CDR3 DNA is TGCAGTGCTAGTGGTCGGGACGCCTACAATGAGCAGTTCTTC. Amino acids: CSASGRDAYNEQFF.

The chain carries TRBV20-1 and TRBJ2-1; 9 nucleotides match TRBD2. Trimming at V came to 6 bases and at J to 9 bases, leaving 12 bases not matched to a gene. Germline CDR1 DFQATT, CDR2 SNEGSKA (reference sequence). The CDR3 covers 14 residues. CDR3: CSAESSGSLVEQFF. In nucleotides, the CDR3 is TGCAGTGCCGAGAGTAGCGGGAGCTTAGTTGAGCAGTTCTTC.

The CDR3: CASGPGSGVYEQYF. The CDR3 region has the DNA TGTGCCAGCGGGCCCGGATCGGGAGTATACGAGCAGTACTTC. This chain uses TRBV9 with TRBJ2-7; maybe TRBD2 (6 bases). The V end lost 7 bases, the J end lost 4 bases, and 18 bases lay between the germline ends. The CDR3 totals 14 residues. Germline V gene lookup returns CDR1 SGDLS and CDR2 YYNGEE.

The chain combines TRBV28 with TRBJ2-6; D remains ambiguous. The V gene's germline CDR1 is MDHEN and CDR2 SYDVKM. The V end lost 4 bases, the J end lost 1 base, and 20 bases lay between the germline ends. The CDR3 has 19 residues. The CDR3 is CASSSWDGRSASGANVLTF. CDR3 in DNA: TGTGCCAGCAGTTCTTGGGATGGCAGGAGCGCGTCTGGGGCCAACGTCCTGACTTTC.

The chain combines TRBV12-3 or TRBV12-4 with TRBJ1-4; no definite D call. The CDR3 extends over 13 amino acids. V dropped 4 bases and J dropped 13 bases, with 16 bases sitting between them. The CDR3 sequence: CASSSPLRHLLFF. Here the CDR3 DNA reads TGTGCCAGCAGTTCCCCGCTTAGACACCTACTGTTTTTT.

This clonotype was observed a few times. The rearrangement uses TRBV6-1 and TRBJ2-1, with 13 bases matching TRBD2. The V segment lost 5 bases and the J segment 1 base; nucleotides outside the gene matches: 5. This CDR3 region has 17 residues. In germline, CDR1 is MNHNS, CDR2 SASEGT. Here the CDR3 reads CASSPWTSGSSYNEQFF. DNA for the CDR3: TGTGCCAGCAGTCCCTGGACTAGCGGGAGTTCCTACAATGAGCAGTTCTTC.

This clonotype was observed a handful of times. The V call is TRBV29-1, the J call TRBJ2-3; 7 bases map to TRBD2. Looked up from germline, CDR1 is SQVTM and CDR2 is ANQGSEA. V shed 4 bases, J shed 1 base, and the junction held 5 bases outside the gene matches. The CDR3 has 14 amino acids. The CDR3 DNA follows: TGCAGCGTTGGGGGCGGGAGTGGCACAGATACGCAGTATTTT. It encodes CSVGGGSGTDTQYF.

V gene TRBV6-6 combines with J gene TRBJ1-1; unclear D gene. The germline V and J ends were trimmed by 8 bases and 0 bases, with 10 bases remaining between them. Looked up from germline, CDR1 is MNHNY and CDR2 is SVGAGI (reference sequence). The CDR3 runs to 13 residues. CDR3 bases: TGTGCCAGCGGCCGGGCCATGAACACTGAAGCTTTCTTT. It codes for CASGRAMNTEAFF.

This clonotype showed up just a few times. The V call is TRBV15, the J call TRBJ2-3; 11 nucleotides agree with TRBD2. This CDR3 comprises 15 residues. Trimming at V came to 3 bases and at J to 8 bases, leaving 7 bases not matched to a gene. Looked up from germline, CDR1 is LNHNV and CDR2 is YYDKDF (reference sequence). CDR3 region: CATSRTLAGAGTQYF. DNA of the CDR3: TGTGCCACCAGCAGGACACTAGCGGGGGCGGGTACGCAGTATTTT.

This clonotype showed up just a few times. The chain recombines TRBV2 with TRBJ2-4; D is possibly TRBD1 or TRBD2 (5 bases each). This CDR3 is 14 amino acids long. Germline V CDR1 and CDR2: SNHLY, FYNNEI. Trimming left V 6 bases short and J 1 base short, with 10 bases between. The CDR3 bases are TGTGCCAGCAGAGAGGGGATGGCCAAAAACATTCAGTACTTC. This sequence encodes CASREGMAKNIQYF.

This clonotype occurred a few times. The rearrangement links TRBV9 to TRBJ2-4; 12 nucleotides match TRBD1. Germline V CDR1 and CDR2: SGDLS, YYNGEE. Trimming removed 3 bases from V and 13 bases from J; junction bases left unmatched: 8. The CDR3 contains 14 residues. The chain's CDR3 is CASSGGQGAGEQYF. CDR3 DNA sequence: TGTGCCAGCAGCGGGGGACAGGGGGCCGGGGAGCAGTACTTC.

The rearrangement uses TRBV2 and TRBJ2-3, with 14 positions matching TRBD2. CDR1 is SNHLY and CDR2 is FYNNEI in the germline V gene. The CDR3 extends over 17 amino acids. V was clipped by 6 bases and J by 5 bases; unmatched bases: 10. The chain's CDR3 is CASSGLAGGPVGDTQYF. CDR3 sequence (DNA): TGTGCCAGCAGCGGACTAGCGGGAGGCCCGGTTGGAGATACGCAGTATTTT.

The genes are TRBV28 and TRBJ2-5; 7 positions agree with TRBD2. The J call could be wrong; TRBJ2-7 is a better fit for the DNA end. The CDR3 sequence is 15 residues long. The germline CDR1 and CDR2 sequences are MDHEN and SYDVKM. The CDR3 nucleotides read TGTGCCAGCAGTGATACCGGACTAGATCCCTACGAGCAGTACTTC. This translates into CASSDTGLDPYEQYF.

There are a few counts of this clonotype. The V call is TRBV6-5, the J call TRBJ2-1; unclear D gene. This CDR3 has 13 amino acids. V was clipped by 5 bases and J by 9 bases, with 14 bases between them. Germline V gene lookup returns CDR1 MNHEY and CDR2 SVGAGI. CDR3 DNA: TGTGCCAGCAGTCAAGTCCTCGGTGGTGAGCAGTTCTTC. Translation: CASSQVLGGEQFF.

Here the CDR3 DNA reads TGCGCCAGCAGCCCGAACGGACAGGGACGTGGCTACACCTTC. This gives the protein CASSPNGQGRGYTF. The rearrangement joins TRBV5-1 to TRBJ1-2; 8 bases match TRBD1. With V trimmed by 4 bases and J by 7 bases, 9 bases remained unmatched. Germline V CDR1 and CDR2: SGHRS, YFSETQ. The CDR3 length is 14 residues.

CDR3 residues: CASRVPDPGLGTDTQYF. The CDR3 DNA reads TGTGCCAGCAGAGTTCCAGACCCAGGGCTTGGAACAGATACGCAGTATTTT. This chain links TRBV28 with TRBJ2-3, with D perhaps TRBD1 (5 bases). V was trimmed by 6 bases and J by 3 bases, leaving 22 bases between them. Germline-derived CDR1 and CDR2 are MDHEN and SYDVKM. The CDR3 runs 17 residues.